The 3 T cell receptor beta chains below all came from one sample that was sequenced in a study of blood T cells in healthy people across ages. It was with a sample-barcoded 5' primer and a J-beta primer mix that a second PCR of roughly 6 to 12 cycles was run. MiXCR, run by TCRdb on the 5' RACE reads, gives a single entry per CDR3 protein. This table holds roughly 1,300,000 distinct CDR3 sequences, 59% found once. Input material: blood. Source of these receptors: a man aged 18 to 29 in good health.

The gene calls are TRBV6-2 or TRBV6-3 and TRBJ2-7; TRBD2 agrees at 12 bases. V dropped 7 bases and J dropped 1; count of bases not matched to a gene: 11. Looked up from germline, CDR1 is MNHEY and CDR2 is SVGEGT. The CDR3 loop spans 17 amino acids. The CDR3 sequence: CASTKTSGRSPSYEQYF. CDR3 nucleotide sequence: TGTGCCAGCACCAAGACTAGCGGGAGATCTCCGTCCTACGAGCAGTACTTC.

The CDR3 loop is CASSYNRQGSSYEQYF. The CDR3 region has the DNA TGTGCCAGCAGCTACAACCGACAGGGGAGCTCCTACGAGCAGTACTTC. The chain joins TRBV7-9 to TRBJ2-7; 8 bases are a match to TRBD1. CDR3 size: 16 residues. Looked up from germline, CDR1 is SEHNR and CDR2 is FQNEAQ (reference sequence). V dropped 4 bases and J dropped 0; count of bases not matched to a gene: 8. The full variable domain, completed using reference TRBV7-9 and TRBJ2-7, is DTGVSQNPRHKITKRGQNVTFRCDPISEHNRLYWYRQTLGQGPEFLTYFQNEAQLEKSRLLSDRFSAERPKGSFSTLEIQRTEQGDSAMYLCASSYNRQGSSYEQYFGPGTRLTVT.

The chain has TRBV3-1 and TRBJ1-1; D unclear. This CDR3 has 15 amino acids. V was trimmed by 2 bases and J by 0 bases, leaving 10 bases between them. Germline V gene data show CDR1 as LGHDT and CDR2 as YNNKEL (reference sequence). CDR3 residues: CASSQTTLLNTEAFF. Here the CDR3 DNA reads TGTGCCAGCAGCCAAACGACACTCCTGAACACTGAAGCTTTCTTT.